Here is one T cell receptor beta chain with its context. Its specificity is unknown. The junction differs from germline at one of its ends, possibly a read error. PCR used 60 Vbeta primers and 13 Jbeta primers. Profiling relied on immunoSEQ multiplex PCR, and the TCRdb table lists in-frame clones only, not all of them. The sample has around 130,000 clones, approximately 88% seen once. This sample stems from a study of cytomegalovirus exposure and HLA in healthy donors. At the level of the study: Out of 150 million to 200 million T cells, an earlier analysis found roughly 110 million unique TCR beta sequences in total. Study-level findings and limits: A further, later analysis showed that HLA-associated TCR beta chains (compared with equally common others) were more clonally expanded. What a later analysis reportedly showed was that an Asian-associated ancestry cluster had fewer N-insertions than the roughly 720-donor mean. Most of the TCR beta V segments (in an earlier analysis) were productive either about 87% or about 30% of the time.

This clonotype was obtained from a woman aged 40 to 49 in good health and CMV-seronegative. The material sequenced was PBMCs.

CDR3 residues: CSSSAGDSNQPQHF. The CDR3 DNA follows: TGTTCCAGCAGCGCAGGGGATAGCAATCAGCCCCAGCATTTT. The genes are TRBV7-9 and TRBJ1-5; D might be TRBD1 (6 bases). There are 14 residues in the CDR3. CDR1 SEHNR and CDR2 FQNEAQ come from the germline V gene (reference sequence).